This T cell receptor (beta chain) was obtained from a study of PD-L1 blockade in urothelial cancer (dated by TCRdb to about 2017). The study in broad terms: Therapy was started in 2014 for all patients, and atezolizumab 1,200 mg was administered intravenously every 3 weeks. Twenty-five of 29 patients were identified as males with urothelial cancer of bladder origin, and a prior smoking history was reported by 18 of 29 patients. Patients had an ECOG performance status of 0 or 1 and had received between 0 and 3 prior chemotherapy regimens. Blood samples were analyzed 3 weeks after the start of treatment (second dose) and 6 weeks after the start of treatment. A median of around 150,000 T cells and 80,000 to 95,000 unique TCRs was obtained from blood samples, and a median clonality of approximately 0.08 was observed. The study, an exploratory multi-omic analysis, examined somatic, immune and clinical correlates of response to PD-L1 blockade with atezolizumab in urothelial cancer. Pretreatment tumor samples, along with matched peripheral blood collected serially before and after atezolizumab treatment, underwent TCR sequencing. Durable clinical benefit was defined as a progression-free survival longer than 6 months, and TCR features were additionally tested against progression-free survival and overall survival. In the same patients who had TCR sequencing, pretreatment tumors also underwent whole exome sequencing and RNA sequencing. Durable clinical benefit was achieved by nine patients and was not achieved by 20 patients. Under 30 patients had pretreatment blood TCR-seq, approximately 24 had at least one posttreatment blood collection, and approximately 24 had tumor TCR-seq.

The CDR3 runs 15 residues from the cysteine to the phenylalanine. The only DNA kept is the CDR3, 45 bases in frame from the first base. Trimming takes 4 bases off V and 4 bases off J; junction bases not matched to a gene: 6. The germline V gene supplies CDR1 SGDLS and CDR2 YYNGEE. With regard to this clone: The antigen it recognizes is unknown. Base qualities are missing; no much larger clone stands one base away.

This specimen's time point label, per the study, means: pretreatment peripheral blood. A cohort of about 30 patients with locally advanced or metastatic urothelial carcinoma, treated at Memorial Sloan Kettering on a trial protocol, was included. Peripheral blood mononuclear cells were collected pretreatment and during treatment, with between 1 and 8 total time points obtained per patient. The Qiagen DNeasy Blood extraction kit was used to purify genomic DNA from total PBMCs and tumor samples. PBMCs were collected pretreatment and during treatment, and were isolated and stored as previously described. Study-wide findings and limitations: A pretreatment peripheral blood TCR clonality below the median was linked to improved progression-free and overall survival. Because the sample size was small (n ≈ 31) and many exploratory analyses were performed, the results are intended to be hypothesis-generating. Patients with durable benefit showed greater expansion of tumor-associated TCR clones in peripheral blood 3 weeks after starting treatment (n of about 20, p = 0.022).

To estimate absolute template abundance from read counts, synthetic TCR analog templates were spiked into each PCR. The immunoSEQ assay was used to amplify TCRbeta CDR3 regions from genomic DNA with bias-controlled V and J gene primers. Sequencing of rearranged TCRbeta segments was performed at approximately 20X coverage. The authors processed their data as follows. Clustering was used to correct sequencing errors, and CDR3s were annotated against IMGT to assign V, D and J genes. Downstream analyses used only productive TCRbeta rearrangements, leaving out any out-of-frame or stop-codon sequences. Clonality was computed as one minus Shannon entropy normalized by the log of the number of unique productive sequences. Clones differing between time points or between blood and tumor were identified by Fisher's exact test with Benjamini-Hochberg correction at adjusted p below 0.01. The clones in this table, taken by TCRdb from immuneACCESS, are in-frame only. Not every clone is retained; where verified, under half of the shortfall comes from an unresolved V gene, and the cause of the rest is unknown. V and J calls and clone size are given by that table; D and trimming were obtained from the DNA. The sample has tens of thousands of clones on record, around 92% of them singletons. Around 0.94% of the sample comes from the top ten.

The source of this sequence is a woman aged 80 or over with urothelial cancer. The chain is encoded by TRBV9 joined to TRBJ1-5, and 9 junctional nucleotides match TRBD1. The sample consisted of PBMCs, taken around atezolizumab (anti-PD-L1) treatment. The nucleotide sequence reads as follows: TGTGCCAGCAGCCGACAGGGGGGTACGAATCAGCCCCAGCATTTT. This is translated as CASSRQGGTNQPQHF.